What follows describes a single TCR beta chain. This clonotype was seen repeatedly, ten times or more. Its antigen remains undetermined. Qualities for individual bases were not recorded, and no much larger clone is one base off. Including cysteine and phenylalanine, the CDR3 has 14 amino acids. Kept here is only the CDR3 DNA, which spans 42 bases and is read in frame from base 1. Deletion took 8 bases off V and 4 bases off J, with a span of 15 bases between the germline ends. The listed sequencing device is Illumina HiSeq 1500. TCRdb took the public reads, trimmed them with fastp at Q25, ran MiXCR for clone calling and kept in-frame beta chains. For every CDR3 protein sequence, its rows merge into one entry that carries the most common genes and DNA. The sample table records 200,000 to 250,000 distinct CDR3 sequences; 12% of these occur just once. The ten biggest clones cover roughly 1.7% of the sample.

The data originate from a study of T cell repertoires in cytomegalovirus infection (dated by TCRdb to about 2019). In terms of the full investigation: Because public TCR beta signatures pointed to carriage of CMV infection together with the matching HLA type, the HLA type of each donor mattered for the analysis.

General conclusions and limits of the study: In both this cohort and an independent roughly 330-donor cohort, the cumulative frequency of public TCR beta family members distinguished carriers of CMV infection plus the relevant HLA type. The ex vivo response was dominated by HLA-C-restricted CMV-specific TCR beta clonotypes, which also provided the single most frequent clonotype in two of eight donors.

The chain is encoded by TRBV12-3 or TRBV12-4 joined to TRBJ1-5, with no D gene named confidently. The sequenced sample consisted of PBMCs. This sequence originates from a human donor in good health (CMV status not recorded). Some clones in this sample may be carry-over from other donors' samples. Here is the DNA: TGTGCCAGCGCAGCGAGACGGAATAATCAGCCCCAGCATTTT. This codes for CASAARRNNQPQHF.